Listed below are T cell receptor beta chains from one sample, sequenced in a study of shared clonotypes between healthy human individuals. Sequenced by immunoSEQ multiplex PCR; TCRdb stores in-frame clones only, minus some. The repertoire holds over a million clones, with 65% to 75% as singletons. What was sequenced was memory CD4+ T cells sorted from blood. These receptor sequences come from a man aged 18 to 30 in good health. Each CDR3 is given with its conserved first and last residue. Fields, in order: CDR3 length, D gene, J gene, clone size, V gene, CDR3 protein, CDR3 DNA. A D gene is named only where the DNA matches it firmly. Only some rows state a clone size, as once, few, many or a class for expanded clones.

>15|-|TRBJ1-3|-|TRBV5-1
CASRSQASSGNTIYF
TGCGCCAGCAGATCTCAGGCAAGCTCTGGAAACACCATATATTTT
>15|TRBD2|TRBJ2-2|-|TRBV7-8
CASSLVAGITGELFF
TGTGCCAGCAGCTTAGTAGCGGGGATCACCGGGGAGCTGTTTTTT
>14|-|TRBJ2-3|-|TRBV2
CASSASVSTDTQYF
TGTGCCAGCAGTGCCAGTGTAAGCACAGATACGCAGTATTTT
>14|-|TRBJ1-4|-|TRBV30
CAWSPTVLNEKLFF
TGTGCCTGGAGTCCGACCGTACTAAATGAAAAACTGTTTTTT
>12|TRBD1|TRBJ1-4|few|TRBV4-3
CASGTGIGKLFF
TGCGCCAGCGGGACAGGGATTGGGAAACTGTTTTTT
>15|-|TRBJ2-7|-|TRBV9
CASSVSAGSYYEQYF
TGTGCCAGCAGTGTAAGCGCGGGATCCTACTACGAGCAGTACTTC
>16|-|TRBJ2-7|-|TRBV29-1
CSVEELDGLWGYEQYF
TGCAGCGTTGAAGAGTTGGATGGACTTTGGGGCTACGAGCAGTACTTC
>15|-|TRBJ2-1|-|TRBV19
CASRIGLALYNEQFF
TGTGCCAGTAGGATTGGACTGGCCCTCTACAATGAGCAGTTCTTC
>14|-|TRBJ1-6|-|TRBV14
CASSQSQGGSPLHF
TGTGCCAGCAGCCAATCACAGGGAGGTTCACCCCTCCACTTT
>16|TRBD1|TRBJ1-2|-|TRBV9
CASSVDPGQGAGGYTF
TGTGCCAGCAGCGTAGATCCGGGACAGGGGGCGGGTGGCTACACCTTC
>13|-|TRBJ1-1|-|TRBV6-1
CASSEMGSWGAFF
TGTGCCAGCAGTGAAATGGGCTCCTGGGGAGCTTTCTTT
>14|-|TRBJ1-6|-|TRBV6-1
CASSELGGNSPLHF
TGTGCCAGCAGTGAACTAGGAGGAAATTCACCCCTCCACTTT
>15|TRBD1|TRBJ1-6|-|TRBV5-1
CASSSSDRGNSPLHF
TGCGCCAGCAGCTCCTCGGACAGGGGCAATTCACCCCTCCACTTT
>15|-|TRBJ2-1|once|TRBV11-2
CASSLLGTGGNEQFF
TGTGCCAGCAGCTTACTAGGGACCGGGGGAAATGAGCAGTTCTTC
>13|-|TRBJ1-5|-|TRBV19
CASRQVGNQPQHF
TGTGCCAGTAGACAGGTTGGCAATCAGCCCCAGCATTTT
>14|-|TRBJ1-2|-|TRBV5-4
CASSFGSGAGGYTF
TGTGCCAGCAGCTTCGGATCGGGGGCCGGGGGCTACACCTTC
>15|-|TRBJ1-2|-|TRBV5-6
CASSFDSRANYGYTF
TGTGCCAGCAGCTTTGACAGTCGAGCTAACTATGGCTACACCTTC
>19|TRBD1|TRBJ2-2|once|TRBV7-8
CASSLETGQGAYDTGELFF
TGTGCCAGCAGCCTAGAGACGGGACAGGGGGCATACGACACCGGGGAGCTGTTTTTT
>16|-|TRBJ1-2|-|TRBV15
CATSRAPNPVGYGYTF
TGTGCCACCAGCAGAGCCCCCAACCCCGTGGGCTATGGCTACACCTTC
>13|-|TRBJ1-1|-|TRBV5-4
CASSLDGRGQTFF
TGTGCCAGCAGCTTGGACGGTAGGGGTCAAACTTTCTTT
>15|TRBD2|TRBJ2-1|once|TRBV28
CASSSMTTSVNEQFF
TGTGCCAGCAGTTCCATGACAACTAGCGTCAATGAGCAGTTCTTC
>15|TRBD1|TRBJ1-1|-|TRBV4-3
CASSQERQGGTEAFF
TGCGCCAGCAGCCAAGAACGACAGGGGGGTACTGAAGCTTTCTTT
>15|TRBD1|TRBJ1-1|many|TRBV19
CASSTYRGPNTEAFF
TGTGCCAGTAGTACATACAGGGGGCCGAACACTGAAGCTTTCTTT
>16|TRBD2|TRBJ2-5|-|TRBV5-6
CASSFPTAGLAGGPDF
TGTGCCAGCAGCTTCCCCACCGCCGGGCTAGCGGGGGGACCGGACTTC
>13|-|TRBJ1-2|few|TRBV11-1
CASRGGSNYGYTF
TGTGCCAGCCGGGGCGGATCTAACTATGGCTACACCTTC
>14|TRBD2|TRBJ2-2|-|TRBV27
CASSYSGITGELFF
TGTGCCAGCAGTTATAGCGGGATAACCGGGGAGCTGTTTTTT
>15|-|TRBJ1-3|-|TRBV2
CASSAQGLSGNTIYF
TGTGCCAGCAGTGCACAGGGCCTCTCTGGAAACACCATATATTTT
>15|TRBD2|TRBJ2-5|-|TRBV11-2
CASSSFAGARETQYF
TGTGCCAGCAGCTCTTTTGCGGGAGCTAGGGAGACCCAGTACTTC
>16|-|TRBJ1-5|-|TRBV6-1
CASSETLKDRDQPQHF
TGTGCCAGCAGTGAAACCCTGAAGGACCGCGATCAGCCCCAGCATTTT
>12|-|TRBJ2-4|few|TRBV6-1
CASSGQGNIQYF
TGTGCCAGCAGTGGGCAGGGAAACATTCAGTACTTC
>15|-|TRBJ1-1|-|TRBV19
CASSRQVSMNTEAFF
TGTGCCAGTAGTAGGCAGGTTAGCATGAACACTGAAGCTTTCTTT
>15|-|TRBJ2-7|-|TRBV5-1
CASSLRRSHSYEQYF
TGCGCCAGCAGCTTGAGGCGGTCCCACTCCTACGAGCAGTACTTC
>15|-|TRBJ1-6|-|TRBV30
CAWSVPRRWDSPLHF
TGTGCCTGGAGCGTTCCTCGGCGGTGGGATTCACCCCTCCACTTT